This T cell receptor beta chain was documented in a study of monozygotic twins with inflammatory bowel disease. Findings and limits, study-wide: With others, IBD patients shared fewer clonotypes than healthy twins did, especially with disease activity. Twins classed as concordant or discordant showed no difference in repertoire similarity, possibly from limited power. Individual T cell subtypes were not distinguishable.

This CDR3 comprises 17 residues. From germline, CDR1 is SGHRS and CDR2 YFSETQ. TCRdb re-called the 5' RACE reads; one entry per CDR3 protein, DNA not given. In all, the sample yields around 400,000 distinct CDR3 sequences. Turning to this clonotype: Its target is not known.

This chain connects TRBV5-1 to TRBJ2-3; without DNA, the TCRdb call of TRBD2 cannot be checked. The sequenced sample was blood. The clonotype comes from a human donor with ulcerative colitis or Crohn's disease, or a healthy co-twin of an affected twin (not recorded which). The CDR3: CASRGLAGGPGTDTQYF.